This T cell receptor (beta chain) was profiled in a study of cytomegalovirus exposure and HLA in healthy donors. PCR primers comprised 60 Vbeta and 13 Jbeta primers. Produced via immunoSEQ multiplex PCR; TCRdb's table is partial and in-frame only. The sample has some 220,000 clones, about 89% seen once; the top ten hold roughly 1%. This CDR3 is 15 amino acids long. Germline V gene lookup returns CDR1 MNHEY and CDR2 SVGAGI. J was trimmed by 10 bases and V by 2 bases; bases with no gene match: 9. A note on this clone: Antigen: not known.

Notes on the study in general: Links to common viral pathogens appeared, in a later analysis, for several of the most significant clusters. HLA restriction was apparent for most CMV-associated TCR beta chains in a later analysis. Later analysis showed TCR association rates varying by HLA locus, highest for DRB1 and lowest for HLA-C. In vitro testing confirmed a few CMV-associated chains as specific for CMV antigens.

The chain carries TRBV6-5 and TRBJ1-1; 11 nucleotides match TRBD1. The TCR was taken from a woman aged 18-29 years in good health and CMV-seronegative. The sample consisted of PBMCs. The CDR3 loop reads CASSYPGQGVRGAFF. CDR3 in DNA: TGTGCCAGCAGTTACCCGGGACAGGGGGTGAGAGGAGCTTTCTTT.